This T cell receptor beta chain originates from a study of cytomegalovirus exposure and HLA in healthy donors. Study-level results: TCR beta sequences reportedly predicted most subjects' HLA-A and HLA-B alleles accurately. Researchers reported in a later analysis that a missense DCLRE1C variant was tied to TCR beta V- and J-gene trimming.

The CDR3 is 16 amino acids. Germline loops: CDR1 MGHRA, CDR2 YSYEKL. V shed 0 bases and J shed 0 bases, with 11 bases lying between them. The PCR employed 60 Vbeta primers together with 13 Jbeta primers. Sequencing used immunoSEQ multiplex PCR; TCRdb keeps in-frame clones, though not all of them. Of about 130,000 clones detected, roughly three quarters appear once; the ten largest clones hold approximately 11%. Comments on this clone: What it binds is not known. This sample also contains other DNA sequences that code for the same CDR3.

This TCR was sampled from a man aged 25-45 years in good health and CMV-seropositive. V and J are TRBV4-1 and TRBJ1-1; a possible D gene is TRBD1 (6 bases). Source material: PBMCs. CDR3 nucleotides: TGCGCCAGCAGCCAAGATCACGGACAGTTGAACACTGAAGCTTTCTTT. It encodes CASSQDHGQLNTEAFF.